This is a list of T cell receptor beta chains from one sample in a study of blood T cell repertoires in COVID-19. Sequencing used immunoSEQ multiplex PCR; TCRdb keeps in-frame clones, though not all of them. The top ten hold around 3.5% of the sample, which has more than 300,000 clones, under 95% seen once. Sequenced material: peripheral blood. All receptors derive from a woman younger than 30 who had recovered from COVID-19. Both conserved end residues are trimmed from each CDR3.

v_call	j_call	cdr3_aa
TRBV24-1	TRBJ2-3	ATSFGTSGIRSTDTQY
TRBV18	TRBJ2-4	ASSPSGGAGVIQY
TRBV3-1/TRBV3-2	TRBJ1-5	ASRSDRGHQPQH
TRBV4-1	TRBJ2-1	ASSQEGGHSYNEQF
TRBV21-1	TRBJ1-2	ASSKALEGKGYGYT
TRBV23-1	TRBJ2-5	ASSQSQEREASVRETQY
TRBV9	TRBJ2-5	ASSSEGQQETQY
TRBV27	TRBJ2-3	ASKRLAGGGDVTDTQY
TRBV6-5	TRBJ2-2	ASSRRQDTGELF
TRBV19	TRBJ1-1	ASSGRARAEAF
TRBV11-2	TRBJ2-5	ASSSPLAGAWTQY
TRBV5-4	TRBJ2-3	ASSLDSSADTQY
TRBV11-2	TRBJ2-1	ASSFPGSSYNEQF
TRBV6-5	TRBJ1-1	ASSRGGSGFSEAF
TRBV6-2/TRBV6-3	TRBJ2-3	ASSYSSGLATDTQY
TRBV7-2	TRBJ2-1	ASSLFSGKTYNEQF
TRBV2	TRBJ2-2	ASSDGGTGELF
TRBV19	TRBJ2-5	ASSSPGTGTLETQY
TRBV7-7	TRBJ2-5	ASSPRRQGIAGGCRGQETQY
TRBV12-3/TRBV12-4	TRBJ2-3	ASSLLTDTQY
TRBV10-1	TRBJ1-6	ASRQGAVIIDSPLH
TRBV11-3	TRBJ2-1	ASSFEGQGFNEQF
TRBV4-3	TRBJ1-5	ASSQFRGGGQPQH
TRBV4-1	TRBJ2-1	ASSQVGLAGGPNEQF
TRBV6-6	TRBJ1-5	ASSVGQGINQPQH
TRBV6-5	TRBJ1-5	ASSSGGAGNQPQH
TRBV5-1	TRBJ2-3	ASSLGEGFADTQY
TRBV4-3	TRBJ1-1	ASSQAGSMNTEAF
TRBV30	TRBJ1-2	ALSSQVLNYGYT
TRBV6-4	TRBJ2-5	ASSDASRAGRFQETQY
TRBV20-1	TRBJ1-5	SASMYGDFNQPQH
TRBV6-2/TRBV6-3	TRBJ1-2	ASSYRLQGHGYT
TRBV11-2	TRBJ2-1	ASSLRGLLAGGPYNEQF
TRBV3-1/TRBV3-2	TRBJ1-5	ASSDRLVSQPQH
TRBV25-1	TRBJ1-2	ASSEFQGQLFDGYT
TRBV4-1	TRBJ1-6	ASSQDPGDSPLH
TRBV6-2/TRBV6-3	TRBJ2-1	ASSDTNEQF
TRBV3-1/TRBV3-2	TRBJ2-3	ASSQGPLTGQRSTDTQY
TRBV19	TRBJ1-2	ASTATGGGYGYT
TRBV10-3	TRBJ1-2	AISVIRDSYGKRGYT
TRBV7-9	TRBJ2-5	ASSLPGALAQETQY
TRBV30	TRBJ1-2	AWSSTTGYT
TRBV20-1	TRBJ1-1	SARGITEAF
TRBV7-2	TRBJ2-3	ASSPYGRESTDTQY
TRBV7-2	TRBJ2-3	ASSLKAAGVTQY
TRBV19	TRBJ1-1	ASSGHLNTEAF
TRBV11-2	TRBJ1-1	ASSFQGNTEAF
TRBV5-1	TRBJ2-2	ASSSGQGGPNGRAAGELF
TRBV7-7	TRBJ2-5	ASSPRTSVETQY
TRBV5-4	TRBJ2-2	ASSLGGRAPGELF
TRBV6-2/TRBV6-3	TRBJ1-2	ASSYARERGNYGYT
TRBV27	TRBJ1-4	ASSSQRGQGTRREKLF
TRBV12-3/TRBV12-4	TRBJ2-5	ASRRSGEETQY
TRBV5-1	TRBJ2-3	ASSLALAGVDTQY
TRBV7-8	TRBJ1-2	ASSWLGIGYT
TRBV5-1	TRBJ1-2	ASSLDGQGAYGYT
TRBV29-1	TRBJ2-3	SVVPVGTDTQY
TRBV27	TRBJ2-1	ASSTVAGVINEQF